This T cell receptor (beta chain) appears in the sequencing data of a study of blood T cell repertoires in COVID-19. Study at large: There were acute and convalescent COVID-19 samples, and they came from the United States, Italy and Spain. The analysed material was cDNA or gDNA that came from T cells, B-cell-depleted T cells, or PBMCs.

The CDR3 is 14 residues long. V lost 3 bases and J 6 bases, leaving 16 bases between the germline ends. Germline CDR1 reads GTSNPN; CDR2 reads SVGIG (reference sequence). This clone came up a few times. In the authors' workflow: Using reference gene primer amplification, nucleated cell counts were estimated. Method: immunoSEQ multiplex PCR; TCRdb's copy keeps in-frame clones and lacks some. For V, J and clone size, that table is used; D and trimming come from the DNA. This sample has tens of thousands of clones, with under 95% found just once. The TCR was taken from a man over 45 with acute or convalescent COVID-19. V is TRBV30 and J is TRBJ2-3; D possibly corresponds to TRBD2 (6 bases). The sequenced sample consisted of peripheral blood. CDR3 in amino acids: CAWSRGNSGDTQYF. CDR3 nucleotides: TGTGCCTGGAGCCGCGGGAACTCGGGGGATACGCAGTATTTT.